This is a list of T cell receptor beta chains from one sample in a study of CD8+ T cells in alopecia areata. Measured with immunoSEQ multiplex PCR; TCRdb has only the in-frame clones, and not every one. The repertoire holds about 42,000 clones, with 50% to 70% as singletons. This specimen was CD8+ T cells sorted from blood, taken at week 4, from a patient treated with tofacitinib. The receptors here all came from a human donor with alopecia areata. Both conserved end residues are part of each CDR3. Each record gives: J gene, clone size, D gene, CDR3 length, V gene, CDR3 protein, CDR3 DNA. D genes are given only for firm matches. Not every row has a clone size; where given, it reads once, few, many or a size class.

J: TRBJ2-1
size: NA
D: NA
length: 15
V: TRBV7-2
CDR3: CASTGGTAYGNEQFF
DNA: TGTGCCAGCACCGGAGGGACAGCCTACGGAAATGAGCAGTTCTTC

J: TRBJ2-5
size: once
D: TRBD1
length: 13
V: TRBV27
CDR3: CASNEGAGETQYF
DNA: TGTGCCAGCAATGAGGGGGCGGGAGAGACCCAGTACTTC

J: TRBJ2-3
size: NA
D: TRBD2
length: 18
V: TRBV7-2
CDR3: CASSLYPGLAGDVDTQYF
DNA: TGTGCCAGCAGCCTATACCCGGGACTAGCGGGGGACGTAGATACGCAGTATTTT

J: TRBJ2-7
size: NA
D: TRBD1
length: 13
V: TRBV19
CDR3: CASSGKGGSEQYF
DNA: TGTGCCAGTAGTGGAAAAGGGGGCAGCGAGCAGTACTTC

J: TRBJ2-3
size: NA
D: NA
length: 13
V: TRBV5-1
CDR3: CASSPAGFGTQYF
DNA: TGCGCCAGCAGCCCCGCCGGTTTCGGTACGCAGTATTTT

J: TRBJ2-2
size: few
D: NA
length: 11
V: TRBV29-1
CDR3: CSGKNTGELFF
DNA: TGCAGCGGGAAAAACACCGGGGAGCTGTTTTTT

J: TRBJ2-1
size: NA
D: TRBD2
length: 14
V: TRBV7-9
CDR3: CASSLSGGASEQFF
DNA: TGTGCCAGCAGCTTAAGCGGGGGGGCTAGTGAGCAGTTCTTC

J: TRBJ1-2
size: NA
D: NA
length: 11
V: TRBV29-1
CDR3: CSVESGDGYTF
DNA: TGCAGCGTTGAAAGTGGGGATGGCTACACCTTC

J: TRBJ1-2
size: NA
D: TRBD1
length: 12
V: TRBV13
CDR3: CASSTQGAGYTF
DNA: TGTGCCAGCAGCACCCAGGGGGCGGGCTACACCTTC

J: TRBJ2-3
size: NA
D: NA
length: 15
V: TRBV11-2
CDR3: CASSSSGPSTDTQYF
DNA: TGTGCCAGCAGCTCCAGCGGCCCTAGCACAGATACGCAGTATTTT

J: TRBJ2-7
size: NA
D: TRBD1
length: 15
V: TRBV28
CDR3: CASSPTRGRTYEQYF
DNA: TGTGCCAGCAGTCCGACCAGGGGGAGAACCTACGAGCAGTACTTC

J: TRBJ2-5
size: NA
D: NA
length: 14
V: TRBV5-1
CDR3: CASSLTGREETQYF
DNA: TGCGCCAGCAGCTTGACAGGGCGAGAAGAGACCCAGTACTTC

J: TRBJ1-1
size: NA
D: NA
length: 14
V: TRBV9
CDR3: CASSVGGINTEAFF
DNA: TGTGCCAGCAGCGTAGGCGGGATTAACACTGAAGCTTTCTTT

J: TRBJ2-1
size: NA
D: NA
length: 13
V: TRBV30
CDR3: CAWSRGSGDEQFF
DNA: TGTGCCTGGAGTAGGGGGAGCGGAGATGAGCAGTTCTTC

J: TRBJ1-6
size: medium-sized
D: NA
length: 16
V: TRBV11-2
CDR3: CASSLGGARKNSPLHF
DNA: TGTGCCAGCAGCTTAGGGGGGGCCCGGAAGAATTCACCCCTCCACTTT

J: TRBJ2-1
size: few
D: TRBD2
length: 14
V: TRBV29-1
CDR3: CSASGGASYNEQFF
DNA: TGCAGCGCTAGCGGGGGGGCCTCTTACAATGAGCAGTTCTTC

J: TRBJ2-7
size: NA
D: NA
length: 14
V: TRBV4-1
CDR3: CASSQARSDYEQYF
DNA: TGCGCCAGCAGCCAAGCTAGATCCGACTACGAGCAGTACTTC

J: TRBJ2-7
size: NA
D: TRBD2
length: 15
V: TRBV29-1
CDR3: CSVEDRQRGAYEQYF
DNA: TGCAGCGTTGAAGATCGGCAGCGGGGGGCCTACGAGCAGTACTTC

J: TRBJ1-1
size: NA
D: NA
length: 14
V: TRBV14
CDR3: CASSHQKEGTEAFF
DNA: TGTGCCAGCAGCCATCAGAAGGAGGGGACTGAAGCTTTCTTT

J: TRBJ2-7
size: NA
D: TRBD2
length: 20
V: TRBV29-1
CDR3: CSVEDQALGSSGGALYEQYF
DNA: TGCAGCGTTGAAGATCAGGCCTTGGGTTCTAGCGGGGGAGCACTCTACGAGCAGTACTTC

J: TRBJ2-7
size: few
D: NA
length: 11
V: TRBV6-6
CDR3: CASSYSTEQYF
DNA: TGTGCCAGCAGTTACTCGACCGAGCAGTACTTC

J: TRBJ1-4
size: few
D: NA
length: 14
V: TRBV7-9
CDR3: CASSGGGLNEKLFF
DNA: TGTGCCAGCAGCGGCGGAGGGCTAAATGAAAAACTGTTTTTT

J: TRBJ2-7
size: NA
D: TRBD2
length: 14
V: TRBV29-1
CDR3: CSVELAGSSYEQYF
DNA: TGCAGCGTTGAACTAGCGGGGAGTTCATACGAGCAGTACTTC

J: TRBJ2-7
size: NA
D: NA
length: 12
V: TRBV27
CDR3: CASSSGLYEQYF
DNA: TGTGCCAGCAGCTCAGGTCTCTACGAGCAGTACTTC

J: TRBJ2-2
size: NA
D: TRBD1
length: 15
V: TRBV27
CDR3: CASSLRDRVAGELFF
DNA: TGTGCCAGCAGTTTACGGGACAGGGTGGCCGGGGAGCTGTTTTTT

J: TRBJ2-1
size: NA
D: NA
length: 17
V: TRBV28
CDR3: CASSPLSRGPRGYEQFF
DNA: TGTGCCAGCAGTCCACTCTCGAGGGGACCGCGTGGGTATGAGCAGTTCTTC

J: TRBJ1-1
size: NA
D: TRBD1
length: 15
V: TRBV6-5
CDR3: CASSSGQGVNTEAFF
DNA: TGTGCCAGCAGTTCCGGACAGGGGGTTAACACTGAAGCTTTCTTT